This T cell receptor beta chain was sequenced for a study of T cells after yellow fever vaccination. About the study: Those fractions that held only low numbers of cells were prepared using the SMART-Seq v4 Ultra Low Input RNA kit. Notes on the study in general: Post-booster samples contained most primary-vaccination clones (more than 95% CD4, approximately 88% CD8). Secondary responses were weaker yet peaked faster, day 5 versus 15.

TCR cDNA was made by 5'RACE template switching, adding a universal primer site and UMIs. Each CDR3 protein gets one entry after TCRdb re-called the 5' RACE reads with MiXCR. In the table there are about 350,000 distinct CDR3 sequences, under 15% of which are singletons. Germline V gene sequence: CDR1 SGHRS, CDR2 YFSETQ. Trimming pared 0 bases from V and 0 bases from J, leaving 16 bases between. The CDR3 spans 19 residues. This clonotype was detected many times. The target antigen is unknown. The source of this sequence is a man younger than 35 who received the YFV17D yellow fever vaccine. The sequencing here drew on CD4+ T cells sorted from PBMCs, taken 15 days after the yellow fever booster vaccination. The J gene is TRBJ1-6, the V gene TRBV5-1; no firm D call. Written as DNA, the CDR3 is TGCGCCAGCAGCTTGGGGGCGGCTCTGGGAGGCTCCTATAATTCACCCCTCCACTTT. It is translated as CASSLGAALGGSYNSPLHF.